In this sample, the clone carrying this TCR beta chain turned up once. Its antigen is unidentified. Treatment indicated: over 15 received Ad26.COV2.S at low or high dose, single or two shots; 5 received placebo; per-sample allocation not given. Specimens were obtained on day 63 following the first vaccine or placebo injection. The germline V and J ends were trimmed by 4 bases and 16 bases, with 22 bases remaining between them. This CDR3 region has 14 residues. CDR1 and CDR2 from the germline V gene are KGHSH and LQKENI. The data derive from a study of Ad26.COV2.S vaccination and SARS-CoV-2 variants. Study-wide findings and caveats: Comparable non-spike TCR breadth was observed in vaccine and placebo recipients.

TCRdb keeps only in-frame clones here, not all; method: immunoSEQ multiplex PCR. The sample contains some 450,000 clones, around 91% of which appear only once. The receptor was isolated from a person between 18 and 65 years old who received the Ad26.COV2.S COVID-19 vaccine or a placebo. This specimen consisted of peripheral blood, obtained in a trial of Ad26.COV2.S vaccine versus placebo. The rearrangement links TRBV18 to TRBJ1-4; D possibly corresponds to TRBD1 (5 bases). The DNA of the CDR3 is TGTGCCAGCTCACTTAACAGTTATTGGGGGGTGGAGTTTTTT. Protein: CASSLNSYWGVEFF.